This T cell receptor beta chain came from a study of blood T cell repertoires in COVID-19. This clone was seen only once. Produced via immunoSEQ multiplex PCR; TCRdb's table is partial and in-frame only. The sample lists 75,000 to 100,000 clones; roughly nine tenths were seen once. The trim removed 4 bases at V and 7 bases at J, leaving 5 bases unmatched. This CDR3 region has 14 residues. From germline, CDR1 is MNHEY and CDR2 SVGEGT. This TCR derives from a man between 65 and 79 years old with acute or convalescent COVID-19. This chain uses TRBV6-2 or TRBV6-3 with TRBJ1-4; TRBD1 aligns across 8 bases. The sample consisted of peripheral blood. CDR3 sequence reads: CASSWTGTGEKLFF. The CDR3 DNA is TGTGCCAGCAGTTGGACAGGGACAGGTGAAAAACTGTTTTTT.